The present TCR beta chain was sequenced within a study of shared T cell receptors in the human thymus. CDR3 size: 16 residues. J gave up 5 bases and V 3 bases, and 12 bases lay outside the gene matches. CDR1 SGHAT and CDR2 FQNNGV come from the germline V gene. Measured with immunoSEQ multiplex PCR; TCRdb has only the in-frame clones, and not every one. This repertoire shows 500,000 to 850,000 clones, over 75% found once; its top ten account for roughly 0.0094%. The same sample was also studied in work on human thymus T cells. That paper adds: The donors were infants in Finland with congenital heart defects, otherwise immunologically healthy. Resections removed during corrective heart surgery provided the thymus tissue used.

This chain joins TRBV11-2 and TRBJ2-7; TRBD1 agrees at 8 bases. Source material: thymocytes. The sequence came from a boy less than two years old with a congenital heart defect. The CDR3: CASSFGQGRIWHEQYF. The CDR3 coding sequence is TGTGCCAGCAGCTTTGGACAGGGTAGGATTTGGCACGAGCAGTACTTC.